The table lists the clone carrying this T cell receptor (beta chain) with a few counts. It was RNA transcripts that yielded the amplified TCR beta CDR3 regions. Initially, a first-round RT-PCR of the TCR CDR3 employed the HTBI primer set. A single record per CDR3 protein comes from TCRdb applying MiXCR to the multiplex PCR reads. The sample has about 610,000 distinct CDR3 sequences, about 15% seen once. The germline V and J ends were trimmed by 1 base and 4 bases, with 11 bases remaining between them. Germline assignment: CDR1 DFQATT and CDR2 SNEGSKA (reference sequence). The CDR3 totals 14 residues. The sample belongs to a study of T cells in Graves' hyperthyroidism and ophthalmopathy.

The TCR comes from a woman between 40 and 50 years old with Graves' ophthalmopathy. The sample comprised blood. This chain links TRBV20-1 with TRBJ1-5; D call uncertain. In nucleotides, the CDR3 is TGCAGTGCTAGAGGTGCCCCCACTAATCAGCCCCAGCATTTT. Its translation is CSARGAPTNQPQHF.